The clone carrying this T cell receptor (beta chain) was observed at least ten times. The record originates from a study of regulatory T cells in long-lasting Graves disease. Time point denoted: persistent/refractory GD, antithyroid drugs over 5 years with positive TRAb. PBMCs provided the RNA from which the TCR library was made. HTBI primers from iRepertoire and Arm-PCR of CDR3 regions yielded the TCR beta libraries. In TCRdb, the multiplex PCR reads were re-called with MiXCR into one record per CDR3 protein. The data hold about 470,000 distinct CDR3 sequences, with roughly 21% observed a single time. V gave up 5 bases and J gave up 5 bases, with 12 bases separating them. The CDR3 contains 14 residues.

The receptor's source is a female donor with Graves disease. The chain links TRBV12-3 or TRBV12-4 to TRBJ1-4; D call uncertain. This specimen was peripheral blood mononuclear cells (PBMCs), taken when the disease was refractory, from a patient treated with antithyroid drugs. The CDR3 reads CASSPLDGNEKLFF. CDR3 in DNA: TGTGCCAGCAGTCCCTTGGACGGGAATGAAAAACTGTTTTTT.